A selection of T cell receptor beta chains follows, all from one sample in a study of T cells in Graves' hyperthyroidism and ophthalmopathy. TCRdb independently ran MiXCR on the multiplex PCR reads; one entry per CDR3 protein. The table records some 620,000 distinct CDR3 sequences, around 15% of them present only once. The sequenced sample was blood. The origin of the receptors is a woman in her twenties or thirties with Graves' hyperthyroidism. CDR3s include the opening cysteine and the closing phenylalanine or tryptophan. The D gene is left open where the match is weak. Not every row has a clone size; where given, it reads once, few, many or a size class.

D gene	V gene	J gene	CDR3 length	clone size	CDR3 protein	CDR3 DNA
-	TRBV12-3/TRBV12-4	TRBJ2-3	16	few	CASSGARGVPTDTQYF	TGTGCCAGCAGTGGGGCCAGAGGCGTCCCCACAGATACGCAGTATTTT
TRBD1	TRBV6-1	TRBJ2-1	13	many	CASTYRGNNEQFF	TGTGCCAGCACCTACAGGGGCAACAATGAGCAGTTCTTC
-	TRBV6-2/TRBV6-3	TRBJ2-1	14	few	CASSTWTDYNEQFF	TGTGCCAGCAGTACCTGGACTGACTACAATGAGCAGTTCTTC
TRBD2	TRBV18	TRBJ2-7	14	-	CASSQTSALYEQYF	TGTGCCAGCTCACAGACTAGCGCGTTATACGAGCAGTACTTC
-	TRBV10-2	TRBJ2-2	16	-	CASSVKYTGNTGELFF	TGCGCCAGCAGTGTTAAGTATACGGGGAACACCGGGGAGCTGTTTTTT
-	TRBV7-2	TRBJ2-5	14	many	CASSLSGLQETQYF	TGTGCCAGCAGCTTGAGCGGGCTTCAAGAGACCCAGTACTTC
TRBD2	TRBV28	TRBJ2-3	16	many	CASSPLAGRDSDTQYF	TGTGCCAGCAGTCCCCTAGCGGGACGAGATTCGGATACGCAGTATTTT
-	TRBV28	TRBJ2-2	14	-	CASSPPSASGELFF	TGTGCCAGCAGTCCGCCGAGCGCTAGCGGGGAGCTGTTTTTT
TRBD2	TRBV7-2	TRBJ2-2	17	few	CASSLAGTRLNTGELFF	TGTGCCAGCAGCTTAGCCGGGACTAGATTGAACACCGGGGAGCTGTTTTTT
TRBD2	TRBV6-2/TRBV6-3	TRBJ2-5	17	many	CASSYRRTSGRSETQYF	TGTGCCAGCAGTTACCGACGGACTAGCGGGAGGTCGGAGACCCAGTACTTC
TRBD2	TRBV6-1	TRBJ2-7	13	many	CASRAASGYEQYF	TGTGCCAGTCGGGCGGCTAGCGGTTACGAGCAGTACTTC
TRBD1	TRBV6-1	TRBJ2-4	15	-	CASSERDRAKSIQYF	TGTGCCAGCAGTGAGAGGGACAGGGCCAAAAGCATTCAGTACTTC
-	TRBV18	TRBJ1-1	14	many	CASSPTGGPTEAFF	TGTGCCAGCTCACCGACCGGGGGCCCCACTGAAGCTTTCTTT
-	TRBV5-6	TRBJ2-7	13	many	CASSLDRPGEQYF	TGTGCCAGCAGCTTGGATCGGCCCGGCGAGCAGTACTTC
-	TRBV20-1	TRBJ2-1	15	many	CSATSSESSYNEQFF	TGCAGTGCTACTTCAAGCGAGAGCTCCTACAATGAGCAGTTCTTC
-	TRBV6-5	TRBJ2-3	15	-	CASSYKGKTTDTQYF	TGTGCCAGCAGTTACAAGGGTAAAACTACAGATACGCAGTATTTT
TRBD1	TRBV5-1	TRBJ2-5	15	many	CASSSGTGRLETQYF	TGCGCCAGCAGCTCCGGGACAGGGAGGTTGGAGACCCAGTACTTC
TRBD1	TRBV14	TRBJ2-7	14	-	CASSQMGQRYEQYF	TGTGCCAGCAGCCAAATGGGACAGCGATACGAGCAGTACTTC
TRBD2	TRBV5-6	TRBJ2-3	15	few	CASSRGLAEADTQYF	TGTGCCAGCAGCCGGGGACTAGCGGAAGCAGATACGCAGTATTTT
TRBD1	TRBV2	TRBJ2-7	14	many	CASLMDRDAYEQYF	TGTGCCAGCCTCATGGACAGGGACGCTTACGAGCAGTACTTC
-	TRBV4-2	TRBJ2-2	16	-	CASSQASGGDTGELFF	TGTGCCAGCAGCCAAGCAAGCGGAGGAGACACCGGGGAGCTGTTTTTT
TRBD2	TRBV20-1	TRBJ2-3	15	few	CSARGRAGGFDTQYF	TGCAGTGCTAGGGGGCGTGCGGGAGGGTTTGATACGCAGTATTTT
TRBD1	TRBV27	TRBJ1-6	15	few	CASSSIQGGNSPLHF	TGTGCCAGCAGTTCTATACAGGGGGGAAATTCACCCCTCCACTTT
TRBD2	TRBV24-1	TRBJ2-7	20	few	CATSDQSSSYGLAVPYEQYF	TGTGCCACCAGTGACCAGTCATCCAGCTACGGACTAGCGGTCCCGTACGAGCAGTACTTC
TRBD1	TRBV19	TRBJ2-3	15	-	CASSGGQAYTDTQYF	TGTGCCAGTAGTGGGGGACAGGCTTATACAGATACGCAGTATTTT
-	TRBV9	TRBJ2-7	14	many	CASSRFAGADEQYF	TGTGCCAGCAGCCGATTTGCAGGGGCGGACGAGCAGTACTTC
TRBD1	TRBV11-2	TRBJ1-4	15	few	CASRSGQGIFEKLFF	TGTGCCAGCAGATCCGGACAGGGGATTTTTGAAAAACTGTTTTTT
-	TRBV4-2	TRBJ1-1	15	-	CASSQDRGANTEAFF	TGTGCCAGCAGCCAAGATAGGGGAGCGAACACTGAAGCTTTCTTT
TRBD1	TRBV29-1	TRBJ1-1	15	few	CSVITRDRTNTEAFF	TGCAGCGTAATAACCAGGGACAGGACGAACACTGAAGCTTTCTTT
-	TRBV5-8	TRBJ1-1	11	-	CASRQGVEAFF	TGTGCCAGCAGACAGGGTGTTGAAGCTTTCTTT
TRBD2	TRBV20-1	TRBJ2-7	15	many	CSASPLRSGGYEQYF	TGCAGTGCTAGTCCCCTTCGTAGCGGGGGCTACGAGCAGTACTTC
TRBD1	TRBV29-1	TRBJ2-6	18	few	CSVNSWTGGASGANVLTF	TGCAGCGTCAACTCCTGGACAGGGGGCGCGTCTGGGGCCAACGTCCTGACTTTC
-	TRBV18	TRBJ2-2	14	few	CASCSVLSTGELFF	TGTGCCAGCTGTTCAGTCCTTTCCACCGGGGAGCTGTTTTTT
-	TRBV20-1	TRBJ1-5	14	many	CSAKNEGSNQPQHF	TGCAGTGCTAAAAATGAGGGTAGCAATCAGCCCCAGCATTTT
-	TRBV19	TRBJ1-5	15	-	CASSQGSRGNQPQHF	TGTGCCAGTAGCCAGGGATCCAGGGGCAATCAGCCCCAGCATTTT